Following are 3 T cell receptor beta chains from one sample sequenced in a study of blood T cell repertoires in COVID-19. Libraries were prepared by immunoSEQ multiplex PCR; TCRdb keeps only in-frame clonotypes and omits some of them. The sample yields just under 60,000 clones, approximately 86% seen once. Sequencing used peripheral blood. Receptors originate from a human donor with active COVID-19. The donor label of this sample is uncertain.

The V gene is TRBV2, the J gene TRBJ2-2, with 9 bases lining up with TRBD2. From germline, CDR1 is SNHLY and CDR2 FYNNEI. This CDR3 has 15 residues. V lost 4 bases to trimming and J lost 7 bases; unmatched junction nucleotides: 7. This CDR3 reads CASSGRASGIGELFF. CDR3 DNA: TGTGCCAGCAGTGGAAGGGCTAGCGGGATCGGGGAGCTGTTTTTT. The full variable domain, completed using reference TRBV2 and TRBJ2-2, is EPEVTQTPSHQVTQMGQEVILRCVPISNHLYFYWYRQILGQKVEFLVSFYNNEISEKSEIFDDQFSVERPDGSNFTLKIRSTKLEDSAMYFCASSGRASGIGELFFGEGSRLTVL.

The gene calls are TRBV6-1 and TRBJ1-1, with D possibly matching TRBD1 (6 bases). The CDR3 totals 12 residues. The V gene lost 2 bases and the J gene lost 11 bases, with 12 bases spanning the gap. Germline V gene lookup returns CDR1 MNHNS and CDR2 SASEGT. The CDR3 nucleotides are TGTGCCAGCAGTGAAACAGGGCTTCGGGCTTTCTTT. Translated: CASSETGLRAFF.

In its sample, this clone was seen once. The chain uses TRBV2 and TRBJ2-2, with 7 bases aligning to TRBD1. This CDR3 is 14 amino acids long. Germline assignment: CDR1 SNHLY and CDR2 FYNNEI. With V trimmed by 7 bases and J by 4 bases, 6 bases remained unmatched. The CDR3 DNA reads TGTGCCAGCATAGGGGGCCTTCGCACCGGGGAGCTGTTTTTT. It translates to CASIGGLRTGELFF.